Included here is one TCR beta chain sequence, with context. The antigen is not known. The CDR3 covers 15 residues. Germline V gene lookup returns CDR1 SGHNT and CDR2 YYREEE (reference sequence). The V segment lost 5 bases and the J segment 8 bases; nucleotides outside the gene matches: 15. This sample was included in a study of cytomegalovirus exposure and HLA in healthy donors. Study in general: Under 85% of 300 to 450 genotyped donors fell in the Caucasian-associated ancestry cluster. General study points: Later analysis revealed greater clonal expansion in HLA-associated TCR beta chains than in equally common others. TCR beta V- and J-gene trimming was later associated with a missense DCLRE1C variant. Sequences of the TCR beta chain were said to predict the HLA-A and HLA-B alleles of most subjects accurately.

Primers for the PCR totalled 60 Vbeta and 13 Jbeta. Measured with immunoSEQ multiplex PCR; TCRdb has only the in-frame clones, and not every one. The sample contains 150,000 to 200,000 clones, roughly 78% of which appear only once. The TCR was taken from a man aged 40-49 years in good health and CMV-seropositive. The chain links TRBV5-4 to TRBJ1-2; 7 nucleotides match TRBD1. The specimen was PBMCs. The CDR3 DNA is TGTGCCAGCAGTCCTAGACCCACAGGGGCATGGGGCTACACCTTC. This encodes CASSPRPTGAWGYTF.